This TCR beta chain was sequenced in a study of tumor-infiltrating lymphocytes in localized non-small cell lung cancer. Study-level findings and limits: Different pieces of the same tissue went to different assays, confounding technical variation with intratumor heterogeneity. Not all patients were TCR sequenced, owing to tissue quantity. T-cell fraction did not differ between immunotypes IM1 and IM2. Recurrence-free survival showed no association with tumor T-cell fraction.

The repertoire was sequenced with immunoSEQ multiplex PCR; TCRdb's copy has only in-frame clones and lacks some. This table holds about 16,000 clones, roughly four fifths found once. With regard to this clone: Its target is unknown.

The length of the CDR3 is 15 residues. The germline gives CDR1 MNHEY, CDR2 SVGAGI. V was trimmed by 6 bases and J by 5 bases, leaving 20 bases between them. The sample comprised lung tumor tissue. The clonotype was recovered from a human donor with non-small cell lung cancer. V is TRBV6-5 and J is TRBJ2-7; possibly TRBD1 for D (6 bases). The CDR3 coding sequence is TGTGCCAGCAGGCCCCGTTTGGGGGCAGGCGACGAGCAGTACTTC. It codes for CASRPRLGAGDEQYF.